These 8 T cell receptor beta chains were all obtained from the same sample, sequenced in a study of Tregs in tolerant kidney transplant recipients. Here immunoSEQ multiplex PCR was the method, and the copy in TCRdb shows in-frame clones only, minus some. The table shows fewer than 60,000 clones, with 90% to 95% occurring only once. Mixed chimerism was transient after nonmyeloablative marrow transplants from related graft donors. This specimen consisted of CD8+ T cells from blood (PBMCs), obtained 24 months after the transplant. The receptors originated from a human patient who received a combined kidney and bone marrow transplant. Some T cells may be graft donor cells.

The V call is TRBV9, the J call TRBJ2-5, with 7 bases identical to TRBD2. J gave up 2 bases and V 2 bases, and 9 bases lay outside the gene matches. The CDR3 covers 16 residues. Germline V gives CDR1 SGDLS, CDR2 YYNGEE. Written as DNA, the CDR3 is TGTGCCAGCAGCGTCAACCCCGAGCGGGATCAAGAGACCCAGTACTTC. Its protein is CASSVNPERDQETQYF.

The V gene is TRBV5-6, the J gene TRBJ1-3, with a tentative D call TRBD1 (5 bases). The germline CDR1 and CDR2 sequences are SGHDT and YYEEEE. This CDR3 is 12 amino acids long. Trimming pared 4 bases from V and 9 bases from J, leaving 11 bases between. CDR3 sequence: CASSHGGTTIYF. CDR3 DNA sequence: TGTGCCAGCAGCCATGGGGGGACCACCATATATTTT.

The rearrangement joins TRBV4-3 to TRBJ2-1; 9 bases are shared with TRBD2. Germline CDR1 reads LGHNA; CDR2 reads YSLEER. This CDR3 contains 17 residues. The V segment lost 0 bases and the J segment 7 bases; nucleotides outside the gene matches: 10. The CDR3 loop is CASSQDYSGGWPNEQFF. The CDR3 nucleotides read TGCGCCAGCAGCCAAGATTATAGCGGGGGATGGCCGAATGAGCAGTTCTTC.

The CDR3 sequence: CASSPGMGEGTDTQYF. In nucleotides, the CDR3 is TGTGCCAGCAGCCCCGGTATGGGGGAGGGCACAGATACGCAGTATTTT. V and J are TRBV27 and TRBJ2-3, with D perhaps matching TRBD2 (6 bases). In germline, CDR1 is MNHEY, CDR2 SMNVEV (reference sequence). V gave up 6 bases and J gave up 1 base, with 17 bases separating them. This CDR3 has 16 amino acids.

The chain links TRBV27 to TRBJ2-1; 8 bases are a match to TRBD1. The CDR3 totals 12 residues. Germline values: CDR1 MNHEY, CDR2 SMNVEV (reference sequence). Unmatched junction bases numbered 4, after V lost 5 bases and J lost 10 bases. The DNA of the CDR3 is TGTGCCAGCAGTCTCACAGGGGGGGAGCAGTTCTTC. Residues: CASSLTGGEQFF.

The chain links TRBV6-1 to TRBJ1-1; no definite D call. CDR3 length equals 13 residues. Germline assignment: CDR1 MNHNS and CDR2 SASEGT. V lost 7 bases to trimming and J lost 8 bases, with 17 bases between them. CDR3 coding DNA: TGTGCCAGCATCGCCCCTTGGGAGATGGAAGCTTTCTTT. The encoded protein is CASIAPWEMEAFF.

The chain links TRBV5-4 to TRBJ2-3, with 8 bases lining up with TRBD2. The ends lost 2 bases at V and 2 bases at J; junction bases unmatched: 4. The CDR3 has 15 residues. Germline values: CDR1 SGHNT, CDR2 YYREEE (reference sequence). The CDR3 nucleotides read TGTGCCAGCAGCTTCACGGGAGGGCACACAGATACGCAGTATTTT. Translating it yields CASSFTGGHTDTQYF.

The genes are TRBV7-2 and TRBJ2-5, with 15 bases aligning to TRBD2. V shed 5 bases and J 6 bases; nucleotides not matched to a gene: 10. The CDR3 loop spans 17 amino acids. Germline V CDR1 and CDR2: SGHTA, FQGNSA. DNA for the CDR3: TGTGCCAGCAGCACGGGACTAGCGGGAGGTCCCTTAAAGACCCAGTACTTC. Amino acid sequence: CASSTGLAGGPLKTQYF.